This passage covers 2 T cell receptor beta chains from one sample sequenced in a study of vaccination effects on CD4 cells after COVID-19. Sequencing followed a ViraFEST assay step that expanded antigen-specific CD4+ T cells with viral peptide pools. Following 10 days of culture, CD4+ T cells were isolated. Among the vaccine recipients, none had a prior SARS-CoV-2 infection, and nucleocapsid antibodies were negative. The data were produced by immunoSEQ multiplex PCR, yet TCRdb's version contains in-frame clones alone and is incomplete. This sample has 70,000 or so clones, with around 74% found just once. These receptors' antigens are unknown. The sample here was CD4+ T cells from PBMCs cultured with HCoV-NL63 spike peptides, taken before COVID-19 vaccination. The receptors stem from a human donor who received a COVID-19 vaccine.

The chain has TRBV28 and TRBJ1-1, with a tentative D call TRBD1 (5 bases). CDR1 and CDR2 (germline): MDHEN, SYDVKM. This CDR3 is 13 amino acids long. Trimming took 6 bases from V and 2 from J, leaving 10 bases between them. CDR3 sequence (DNA): TGTGCCAGCAGATCTGGACACAACACTGAAGCTTTCTTT. This gives the protein CASRSGHNTEAFF.

The chain uses TRBV7-9 and TRBJ1-5; D is perhaps TRBD1 (5 bases). The CDR3 loop spans 14 amino acids. Germline V gives CDR1 SEHNR, CDR2 FQNEAQ (reference sequence). Trimming pared 5 bases from V and 5 bases from J, leaving 13 bases between. The CDR3 DNA follows: TGTGCCAGCAGCCGATCGGGAGGGGATCAGCCCCAGCATTTT. Residues: CASSRSGGDQPQHF.